A selection of T cell receptor beta chains follows, all from one sample in a study of blood T cell repertoires in COVID-19. Produced via immunoSEQ multiplex PCR; TCRdb's table is partial and in-frame only. The table shows under 150,000 clones, with approximately 82% occurring only once. The sample taken for sequencing was peripheral blood. Receptors were obtained from a middle-aged man with active or convalescent COVID-19. The CDR3 runs from the conserved cysteine through the conserved F or W. Each record gives: D gene, V gene, clone size, J gene, CDR3 protein, CDR3 DNA. The D gene is left open where the match is weak. Only some rows state a clone size, as once, few, many or a class for expanded clones.

.	TRBV10-1	.	TRBJ2-1	CASSPGTSYNEQFF	TGCGCCAGCAGTCCCGGGACATCCTACAATGAGCAGTTCTTC
TRBD2	TRBV25-1	.	TRBJ2-5	CASSPGHLAGEETQYF	TGTGCCAGCTCACCAGGCCACTTAGCGGGGGAGGAGACCCAGTACTTC
.	TRBV6-6	.	TRBJ2-5	CASSSQRAKQETQYF	TGTGCCAGCAGTAGCCAGCGCGCGAAACAAGAGACCCAGTACTTC
TRBD1	TRBV15	.	TRBJ2-3	CATSRGQGADTQYF	TGTGCCACCAGCAGGGGACAGGGTGCAGATACGCAGTATTTT
TRBD1	TRBV9	.	TRBJ1-1	CASSPQGQVLTEAFF	TGTGCCAGCAGCCCACAGGGACAGGTACTAACTGAAGCTTTCTTT
TRBD2	TRBV19	.	TRBJ2-5	CASSIGTSGGHQETQYF	TGTGCCAGTAGTATCGGGACTAGCGGGGGGCACCAAGAGACCCAGTACTTC
.	TRBV5-4	.	TRBJ2-3	CASSLGAPGQSTDTQYF	TGTGCCAGCAGCTTGGGCGCCCCTGGGCAGAGCACAGATACGCAGTATTTT
.	TRBV5-1	.	TRBJ1-1	CASSLRGLGMNTEAFF	TGCGCCAGCAGCTTGAGGGGCCTGGGGATGAACACTGAAGCTTTCTTT
.	TRBV4-3	.	TRBJ1-2	CASSRAGQPGYGYTF	TGCGCCAGCAGCCGGGCCGGACAGCCTGGCTATGGCTACACCTTC
.	TRBV5-1	.	TRBJ2-7	CASSTSGTSVTYEQYF	TGCGCCAGCAGCACGTCCGGGACATCGGTAACCTACGAGCAGTACTTC
TRBD1	TRBV9	.	TRBJ2-1	CASSDQKGTGNNEQFF	TGTGCCAGCAGCGACCAAAAGGGGACAGGGAACAATGAGCAGTTCTTC
.	TRBV9	.	TRBJ1-2	CASSTRQDRGYGYTF	TGTGCCAGCAGCACTCGACAGGATCGGGGCTATGGCTACACCTTC
TRBD2	TRBV15	.	TRBJ2-3	CATSRGSSGGGTDTQYF	TGTGCCACCAGCAGAGGGAGTAGCGGGGGGGGCACAGATACGCAGTATTTT
.	TRBV6-1	.	TRBJ1-6	CASSETRGGSSYNSPLHF	TGTGCCAGCAGTGAAACCCGGGGAGGGAGCTCCTATAATTCACCCCTCCACTTT
.	TRBV5-4	many	TRBJ1-1	CASSLPRVKNTEAFF	TGTGCCAGCAGCTTACCCAGGGTGAAGAACACTGAAGCTTTCTTT
.	TRBV9	.	TRBJ2-1	CASKPWDNDNEQFF	TGTGCCAGCAAGCCCTGGGACAACGACAATGAGCAGTTCTTC
.	TRBV5-1	few	TRBJ2-7	CASSPRQDEQYF	TGCGCCAGCAGCCCCCGCCAGGACGAGCAGTACTTC
TRBD2	TRBV10-3	.	TRBJ2-3	CAISIAGALTDTQYF	TGTGCCATCAGTATAGCGGGGGCCCTCACAGATACGCAGTATTTT
.	TRBV7-3	.	TRBJ1-1	CASSLTYSDTEAFF	TGTGCCAGCAGCTTAACGTATAGCGACACTGAAGCTTTCTTT
TRBD2	TRBV3-1/TRBV3-2	.	TRBJ2-3	CASSQDTPGGFGDTQYF	TGTGCCAGCAGCCAAGATACACCGGGGGGGTTCGGAGATACGCAGTATTTT
TRBD1	TRBV5-1	.	TRBJ1-5	CASSSTGGNQPQHF	TGCGCCAGCAGCTCGACAGGGGGCAATCAGCCCCAGCATTTT
.	TRBV5-6	.	TRBJ2-5	CASSLWHGIETQYF	TGTGCCAGCAGCTTGTGGCACGGGATAGAGACCCAGTACTTC
TRBD2	TRBV3-1/TRBV3-2	.	TRBJ2-5	CASSQRRGAGETQYF	TGTGCCAGCAGCCAACGGCGGGGGGCCGGGGAGACCCAGTACTTC
TRBD1	TRBV4-3	.	TRBJ1-4	CASSQLTGSQEKLFF	TGCGCCAGCAGCCAGCTGACAGGGTCTCAAGAAAAACTGTTTTTT
.	TRBV19	.	TRBJ2-2	CASTSTGELFF	TGTGCCAGTACCTCCACCGGGGAGCTGTTTTTT
TRBD1	TRBV7-8	.	TRBJ1-5	CASSSGQTPQPQHF	TGTGCCAGCAGCTCGGGACAGACCCCTCAGCCCCAGCATTTT
.	TRBV5-1	.	TRBJ1-1	CASSLGQPAFEAFF	TGCGCCAGCAGCTTGGGACAGCCGGCCTTTGAAGCTTTCTTT
TRBD1	TRBV2	.	TRBJ1-4	CASRQGVISEKLFF	TGTGCCAGCAGGCAGGGGGTGATAAGTGAAAAACTGTTTTTT
.	TRBV5-1	.	TRBJ2-7	CASSLDSQGYGEQYF	TGCGCCAGCAGCTTGGATTCGCAGGGGTATGGTGAGCAGTACTTC
TRBD1	TRBV25-1	.	TRBJ2-3	CASAWTGGADTQYF	TGTGCCAGCGCCTGGACAGGGGGGGCAGATACGCAGTATTTT
TRBD1	TRBV11-2	.	TRBJ2-5	CASSPNRDRGQETQYF	TGTGCCAGCAGCCCGAACCGAGACAGGGGACAAGAGACCCAGTACTTC
.	TRBV19	.	TRBJ1-6	CASSIPGHFNSPLHF	TGTGCCAGTAGTATCCCTGGACACTTTAATTCACCCCTCCACTTT
.	TRBV3-1/TRBV3-2	.	TRBJ2-5	CASSRGAETQYF	TGTGCCAGCAGCCGGGGCGCAGAGACCCAGTACTTC
TRBD1	TRBV27	.	TRBJ1-4	CASSLGQTGGNEKLFF	TGTGCCAGCAGTTTAGGGCAGACAGGGGGCAATGAAAAACTGTTTTTT
TRBD1	TRBV7-6	few	TRBJ1-6	CASSPDLQGPSSPLHF	TGTGCCAGCAGCCCCGATTTACAGGGGCCGAGTTCACCCCTCCACTTT
TRBD1	TRBV5-5	.	TRBJ1-1	CASSFGQGKNTEAFF	TGTGCCAGCAGCTTCGGACAGGGTAAGAACACTGAAGCTTTCTTT